This T cell receptor (beta chain) is drawn from a study of T cells in Graves' hyperthyroidism and ophthalmopathy. TCR beta CDR3 regions were amplified from RNA. When the TCR CDR3 underwent first-round RT-PCR, the HTBI primer set was used. Each CDR3 protein is one row after TCRdb ran MiXCR on the multiplex PCR reads. The table has roughly 400,000 distinct CDR3 sequences, more than 13% seen once. Germline lookup yields CDR1 SGHAT and CDR2 FQDESV (reference sequence). The CDR3 covers 19 residues. V shed 5 bases, J shed 0 bases, and the junction held 10 bases outside the gene matches. V gene TRBV11-1 combines with J gene TRBJ2-2; 12 bases line up with TRBD1. The sample was blood. The TCR was taken from a man in his fifties with Graves' ophthalmopathy. DNA for the CDR3: TGTGCCAGCAGCCCCACGCCGGGACAGGGGGCTACGAACACCGGGGAGCTGTTTTTT. This sequence encodes CASSPTPGQGATNTGELFF. The complete variable domain, with remaining parts taken from reference TRBV11-1 and TRBJ2-2, reads EAEVAQSPRYKITEKSQAVAFWCDPISGHATLYWYRQILGQGPELLVQFQDESVVDDSQLPKDRFSAERLKGVDSTLKIQPAELGDSAMYLCASSPTPGQGATNTGELFFGEGSRLTVL.